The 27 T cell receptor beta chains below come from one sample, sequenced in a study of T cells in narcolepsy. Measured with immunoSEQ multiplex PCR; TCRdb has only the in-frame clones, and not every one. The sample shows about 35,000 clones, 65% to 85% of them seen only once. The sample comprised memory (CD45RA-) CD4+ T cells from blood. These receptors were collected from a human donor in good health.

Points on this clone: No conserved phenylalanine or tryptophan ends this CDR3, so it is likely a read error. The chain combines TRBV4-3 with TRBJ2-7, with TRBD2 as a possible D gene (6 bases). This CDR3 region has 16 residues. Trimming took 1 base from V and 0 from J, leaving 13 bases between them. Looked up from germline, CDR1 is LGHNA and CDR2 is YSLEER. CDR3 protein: CASSQGVAVSSYEQYL. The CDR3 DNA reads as TGCGCCAGCAGCCAAGGCGTAGCGGTTAGCTCCTACGAGCAGTACCTC.

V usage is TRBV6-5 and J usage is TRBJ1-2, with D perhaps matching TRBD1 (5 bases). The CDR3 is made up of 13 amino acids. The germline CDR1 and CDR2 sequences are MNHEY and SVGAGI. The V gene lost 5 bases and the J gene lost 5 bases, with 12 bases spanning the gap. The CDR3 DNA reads TGTGCCAGCAGTGCCCCGGGACCATATGGCTACACCTTC. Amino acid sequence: CASSAPGPYGYTF.

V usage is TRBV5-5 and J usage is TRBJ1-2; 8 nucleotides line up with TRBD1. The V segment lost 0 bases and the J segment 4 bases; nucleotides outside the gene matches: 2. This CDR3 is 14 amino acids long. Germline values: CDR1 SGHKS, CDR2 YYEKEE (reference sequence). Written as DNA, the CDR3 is TGTGCCAGCAGCTTGGGGCAGGGGGCCTATGGCTACACCTTC. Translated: CASSLGQGAYGYTF.

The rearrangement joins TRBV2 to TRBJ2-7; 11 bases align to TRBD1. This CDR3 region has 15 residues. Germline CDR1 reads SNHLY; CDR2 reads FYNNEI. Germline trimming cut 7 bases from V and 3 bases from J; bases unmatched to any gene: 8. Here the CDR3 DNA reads TGTGCCAGCAAACGCCCGGGACAGGGGGACTACGAGCAGTACTTC. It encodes CASKRPGQGDYEQYF. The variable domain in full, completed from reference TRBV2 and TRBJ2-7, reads EPEVTQTPSHQVTQMGQEVILRCVPISNHLYFYWYRQILGQKVEFLVSFYNNEISEKSEIFDDQFSVERPDGSNFTLKIRSTKLEDSAMYFCASKRPGQGDYEQYFGPGTRLTVT.

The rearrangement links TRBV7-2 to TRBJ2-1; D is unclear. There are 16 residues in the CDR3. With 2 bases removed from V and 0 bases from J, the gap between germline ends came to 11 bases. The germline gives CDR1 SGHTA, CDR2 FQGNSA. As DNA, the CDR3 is TGTGCCAGCAGCTTATCGGGCGCGAGCTCCTACAATGAGCAGTTCTTC. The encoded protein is CASSLSGASSYNEQFF.

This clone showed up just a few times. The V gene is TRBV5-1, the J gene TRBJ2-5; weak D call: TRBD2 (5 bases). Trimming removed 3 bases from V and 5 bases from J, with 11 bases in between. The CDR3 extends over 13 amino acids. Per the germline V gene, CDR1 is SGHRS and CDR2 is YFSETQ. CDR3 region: CASSSGSTETQYF. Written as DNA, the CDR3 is TGCGCCAGCAGCTCGGGGTCAACGGAGACCCAGTACTTC.

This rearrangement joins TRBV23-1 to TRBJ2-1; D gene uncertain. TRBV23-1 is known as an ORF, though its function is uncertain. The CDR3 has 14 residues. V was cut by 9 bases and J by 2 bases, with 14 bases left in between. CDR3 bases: TGCGCCAGAACCCCGTTAACGACCTACAATGAGCAGTTCTTC. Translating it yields CARTPLTTYNEQFF.

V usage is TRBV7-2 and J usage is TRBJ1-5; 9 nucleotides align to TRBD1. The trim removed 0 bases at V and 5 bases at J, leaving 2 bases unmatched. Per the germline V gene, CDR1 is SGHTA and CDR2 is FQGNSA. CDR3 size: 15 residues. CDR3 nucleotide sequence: TGTGCCAGCAGCTTAGCGGGACAGGGCTATCAGCCCCAGCATTTT. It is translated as CASSLAGQGYQPQHF.

The CDR3 loop reads CASSPEAVPSGANVLTF. The CDR3 DNA is TGTGCCAGCAGCCCGGAGGCAGTTCCCTCTGGGGCCAACGTCCTGACTTTC. The chain carries TRBV7-3 and TRBJ2-6; possibly TRBD2 for D (5 bases). This CDR3 is 17 amino acids long. Germline CDR1 SGHTA, CDR2 FQGTGA. Trimming pared 5 bases from V and 0 bases from J, leaving 14 bases between.

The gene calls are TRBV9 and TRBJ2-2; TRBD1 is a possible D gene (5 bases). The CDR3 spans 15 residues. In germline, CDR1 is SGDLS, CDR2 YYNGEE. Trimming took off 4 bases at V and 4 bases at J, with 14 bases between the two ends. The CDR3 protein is CASSSETARTGELFF. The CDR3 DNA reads TGTGCCAGCAGCTCAGAGACAGCCCGCACCGGGGAGCTGTTTTTT.

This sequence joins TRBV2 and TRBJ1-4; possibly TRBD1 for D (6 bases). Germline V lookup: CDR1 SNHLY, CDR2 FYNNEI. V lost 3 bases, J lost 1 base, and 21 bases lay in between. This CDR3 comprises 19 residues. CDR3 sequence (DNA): TGTGCCAGCAGTGACCCCCCGACAGTAGGGGGTGGAACTAATGAAAAACTGTTTTTT. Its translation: CASSDPPTVGGGTNEKLFF.

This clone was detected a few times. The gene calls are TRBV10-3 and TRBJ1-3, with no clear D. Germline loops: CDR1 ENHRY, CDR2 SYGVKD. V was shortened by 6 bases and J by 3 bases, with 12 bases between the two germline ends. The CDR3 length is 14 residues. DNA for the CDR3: TGTGCCATCAGCGAGACGACGGTTGGAAACACCATATATTTT. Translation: CAISETTVGNTIYF.

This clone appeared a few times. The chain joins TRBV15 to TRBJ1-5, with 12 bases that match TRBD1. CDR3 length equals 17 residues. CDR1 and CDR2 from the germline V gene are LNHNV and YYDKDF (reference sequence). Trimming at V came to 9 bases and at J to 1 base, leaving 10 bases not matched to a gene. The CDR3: CATNSGTGGESNQPQHF. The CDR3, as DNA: TGTGCCACTAATTCCGGGACAGGGGGCGAGAGCAATCAGCCCCAGCATTTT.

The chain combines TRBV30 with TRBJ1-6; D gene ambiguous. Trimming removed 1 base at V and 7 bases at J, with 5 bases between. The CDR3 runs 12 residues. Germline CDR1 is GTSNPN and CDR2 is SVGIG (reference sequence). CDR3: CAWSGQNSPLHF. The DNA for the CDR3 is TGTGCCTGGAGTGGACAAAATTCACCCCTCCACTTT.

The CDR3 reads CASRKSGGEETQYF. Here the CDR3 DNA reads TGTGCCAGCAGGAAAAGCGGGGGCGAAGAGACCCAGTACTTC. The chain uses TRBV25-1 and TRBJ2-5; 8 bases are shared with TRBD2. This CDR3 has 14 residues. Germline V lookup: CDR1 MGHDK, CDR2 SYGVNS. J lost 3 bases, V lost 6 bases, and 6 bases had no gene match.

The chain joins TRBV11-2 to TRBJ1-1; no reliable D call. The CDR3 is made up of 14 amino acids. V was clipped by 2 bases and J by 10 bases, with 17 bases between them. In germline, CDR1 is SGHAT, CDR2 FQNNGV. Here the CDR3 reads CASSLRAALPVAFF. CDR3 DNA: TGTGCCAGCAGCTTAAGGGCGGCGCTCCCGGTAGCTTTCTTT.

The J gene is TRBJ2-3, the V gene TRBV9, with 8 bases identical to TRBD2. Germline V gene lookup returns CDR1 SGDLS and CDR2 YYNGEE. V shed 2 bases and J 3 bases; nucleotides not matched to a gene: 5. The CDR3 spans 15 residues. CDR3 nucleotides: TGTGCCAGCAGCGTTGCCGGGACTAGGACAGATACGCAGTATTTT. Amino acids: CASSVAGTRTDTQYF.

The CDR3 is CASRLTGSYGYTF. The CDR3 DNA reads TGTGCCAGCAGACTTACCGGGTCCTATGGCTACACCTTC. The V and J genes are TRBV13 and TRBJ1-2; no firm D call. CDR1 PRHDT and CDR2 FYEKMQ come from the germline V gene (reference sequence). The V and J ends lost 6 bases and 4 bases respectively, with 12 bases between them. This CDR3 comprises 13 residues.

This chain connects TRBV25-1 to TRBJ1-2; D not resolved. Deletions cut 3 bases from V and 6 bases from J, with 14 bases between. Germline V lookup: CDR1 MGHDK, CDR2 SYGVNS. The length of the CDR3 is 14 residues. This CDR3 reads CASSDLGRTHGYTF. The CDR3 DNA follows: TGTGCCAGCAGTGATCTAGGCAGGACCCATGGCTACACCTTC.

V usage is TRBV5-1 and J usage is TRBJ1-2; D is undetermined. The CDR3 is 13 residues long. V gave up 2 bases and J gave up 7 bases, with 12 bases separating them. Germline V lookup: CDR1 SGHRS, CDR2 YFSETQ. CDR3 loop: CASSLWAKGGYTF. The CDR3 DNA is TGCGCCAGCAGCTTATGGGCCAAGGGTGGCTACACCTTC.

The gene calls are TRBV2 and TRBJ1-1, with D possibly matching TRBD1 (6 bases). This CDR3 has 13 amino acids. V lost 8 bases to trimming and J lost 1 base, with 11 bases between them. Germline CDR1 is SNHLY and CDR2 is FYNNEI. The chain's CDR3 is CASGRGGNTEAFF. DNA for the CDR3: TGTGCCAGCGGAAGGGGGGGGAACACTGAAGCTTTCTTT.

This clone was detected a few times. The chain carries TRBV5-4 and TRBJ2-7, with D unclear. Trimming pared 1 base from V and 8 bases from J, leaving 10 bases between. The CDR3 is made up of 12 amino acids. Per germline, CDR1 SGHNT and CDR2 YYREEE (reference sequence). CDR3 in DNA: TGTGCCAGCAGCTTGAATGGGGAAAAGCAGTACTTC. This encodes CASSLNGEKQYF.

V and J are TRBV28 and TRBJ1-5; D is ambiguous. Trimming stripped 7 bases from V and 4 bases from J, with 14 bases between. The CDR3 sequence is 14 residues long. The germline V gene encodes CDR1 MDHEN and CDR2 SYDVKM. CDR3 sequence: CASNSRSRNQPQHF. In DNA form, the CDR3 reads TGTGCCAGCAACTCCAGGTCGAGAAATCAGCCCCAGCATTTT.

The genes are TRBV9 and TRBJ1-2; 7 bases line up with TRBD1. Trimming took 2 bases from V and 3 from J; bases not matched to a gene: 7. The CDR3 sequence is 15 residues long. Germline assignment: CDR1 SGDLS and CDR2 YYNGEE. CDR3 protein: CASSVTDRADYGYTF. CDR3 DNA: TGTGCCAGCAGCGTTACCGACAGGGCGGACTATGGCTACACCTTC.

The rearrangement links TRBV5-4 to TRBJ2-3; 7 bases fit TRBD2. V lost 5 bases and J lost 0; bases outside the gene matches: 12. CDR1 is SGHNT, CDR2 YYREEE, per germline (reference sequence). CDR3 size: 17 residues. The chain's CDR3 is CASSLDALASSTDTQYF. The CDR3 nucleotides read TGTGCCAGCAGTCTCGATGCACTAGCGTCTAGCACAGATACGCAGTATTTT.

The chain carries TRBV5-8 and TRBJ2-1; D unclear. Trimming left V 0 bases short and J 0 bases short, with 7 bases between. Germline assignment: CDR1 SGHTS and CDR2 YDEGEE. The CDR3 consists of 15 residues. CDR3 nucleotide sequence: TGTGCCAGCAGCTTGGGATGGGTCTCCTACAATGAGCAGTTCTTC. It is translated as CASSLGWVSYNEQFF.

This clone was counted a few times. CDR3 nucleotides: TGTGCCAGCAGCTTAGCGACCACTGAAGCTTTCTTT. Translated: CASSLATTEAFF. The chain employs TRBV7-9 and TRBJ1-1; the D is unclear. There are 12 residues in the CDR3. Per the germline V gene, CDR1 is SEHNR and CDR2 is FQNEAQ (reference sequence). V was trimmed by 0 bases and J by 4 bases, leaving 3 bases between them. Full variable domain (remainder filled in from reference TRBV7-9 and TRBJ1-1): DTGVSQNPRHKITKRGQNVTFRCDPISEHNRLYWYRQTLGQGPEFLTYFQNEAQLEKSRLLSDRFSAERPKGSFSTLEIQRTEQGDSAMYLCASSLATTEAFFGQGTRLTVV.